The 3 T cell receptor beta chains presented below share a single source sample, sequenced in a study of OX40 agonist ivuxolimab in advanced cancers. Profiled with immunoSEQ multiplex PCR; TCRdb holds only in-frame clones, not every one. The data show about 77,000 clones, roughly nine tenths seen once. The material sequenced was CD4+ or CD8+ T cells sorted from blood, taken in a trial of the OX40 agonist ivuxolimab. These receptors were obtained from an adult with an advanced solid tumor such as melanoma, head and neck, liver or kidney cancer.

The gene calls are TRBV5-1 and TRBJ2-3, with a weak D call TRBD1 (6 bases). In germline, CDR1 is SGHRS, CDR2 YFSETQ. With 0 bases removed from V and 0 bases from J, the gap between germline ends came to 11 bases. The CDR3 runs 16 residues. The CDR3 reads CASSLDGQTSTDTQYF. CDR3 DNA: TGCGCCAGCAGCTTGGATGGACAGACTAGCACAGATACGCAGTATTTT. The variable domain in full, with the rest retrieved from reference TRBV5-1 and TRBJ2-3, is KAGVTQTPRYLIKTRGQQVTLSCSPISGHRSVSWYQQTPGQGLQFLFEYFSETQRNKGNFPGRFSGRQFSNSRSEMNVSTLELGDSALYLCASSLDGQTSTDTQYFGPGTRLTVL.

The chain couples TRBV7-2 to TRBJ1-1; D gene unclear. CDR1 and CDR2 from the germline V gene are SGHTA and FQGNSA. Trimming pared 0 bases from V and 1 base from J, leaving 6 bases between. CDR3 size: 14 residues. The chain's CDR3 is CASSLAGPNTEAFF. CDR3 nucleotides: TGTGCCAGCAGCTTAGCTGGGCCGAACACTGAAGCTTTCTTT.

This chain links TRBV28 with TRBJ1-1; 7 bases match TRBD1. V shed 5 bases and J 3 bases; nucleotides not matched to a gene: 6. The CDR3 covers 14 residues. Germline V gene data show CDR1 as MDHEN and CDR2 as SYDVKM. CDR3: CASSQGGQDTEAFF. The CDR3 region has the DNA TGTGCCAGCAGTCAAGGGGGCCAGGACACTGAAGCTTTCTTT.